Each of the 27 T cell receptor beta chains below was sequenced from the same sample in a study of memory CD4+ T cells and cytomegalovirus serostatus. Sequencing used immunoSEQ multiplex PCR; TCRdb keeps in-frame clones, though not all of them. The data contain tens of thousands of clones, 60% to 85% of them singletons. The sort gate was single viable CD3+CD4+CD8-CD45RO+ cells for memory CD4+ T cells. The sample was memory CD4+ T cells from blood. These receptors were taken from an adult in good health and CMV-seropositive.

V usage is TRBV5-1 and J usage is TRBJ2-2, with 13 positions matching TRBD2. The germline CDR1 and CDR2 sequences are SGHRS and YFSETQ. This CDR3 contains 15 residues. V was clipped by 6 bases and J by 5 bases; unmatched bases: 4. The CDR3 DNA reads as TGCGCCAGCACCCTGACTAGCGGGGGGACCGGGGAGCTGTTTTTT. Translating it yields CASTLTSGGTGELFF.

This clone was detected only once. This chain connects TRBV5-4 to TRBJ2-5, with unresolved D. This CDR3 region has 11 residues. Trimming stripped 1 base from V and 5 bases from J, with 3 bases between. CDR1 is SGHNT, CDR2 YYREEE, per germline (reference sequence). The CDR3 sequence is CASSLRETQYF. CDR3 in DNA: TGTGCCAGCAGCTTGAGGGAGACCCAGTACTTC. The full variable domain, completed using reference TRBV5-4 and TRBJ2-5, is ETGVTQSPTHLIKTRGQQVTLRCSSQSGHNTVSWYQQALGQGPQFIFQYYREEENGRGNFPPRFSGLQFPNYSSELNVNALELDDSALYLCASSLRETQYFGPGTRLLVL.

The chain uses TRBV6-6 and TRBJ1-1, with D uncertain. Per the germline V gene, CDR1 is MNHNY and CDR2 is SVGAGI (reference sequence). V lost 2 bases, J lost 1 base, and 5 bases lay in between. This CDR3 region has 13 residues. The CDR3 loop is CASSYRQNTEAFF. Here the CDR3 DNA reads TGTGCCAGCAGTTACCGACAGAACACTGAAGCTTTCTTT.

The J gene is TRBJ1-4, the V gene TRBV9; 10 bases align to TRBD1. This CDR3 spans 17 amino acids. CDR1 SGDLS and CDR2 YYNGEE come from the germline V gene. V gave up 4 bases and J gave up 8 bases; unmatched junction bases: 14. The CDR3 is CASSPRSGGQGTEKLFF. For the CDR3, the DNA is TGTGCCAGCAGCCCACGATCCGGGGGACAGGGGACCGAAAAACTGTTTTTT.

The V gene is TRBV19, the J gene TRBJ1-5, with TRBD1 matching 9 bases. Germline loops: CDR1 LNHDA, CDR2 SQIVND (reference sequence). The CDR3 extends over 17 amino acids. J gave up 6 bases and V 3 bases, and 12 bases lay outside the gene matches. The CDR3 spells CASSIGWDRVRGQPQHF. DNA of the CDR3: TGTGCCAGTAGTATCGGGTGGGACAGGGTTAGAGGTCAGCCCCAGCATTTT. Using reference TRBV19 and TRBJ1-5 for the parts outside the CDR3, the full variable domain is DGGITQSPKYLFRKEGQNVTLSCEQNLNHDAMYWYRQDPGQGLRLIYYSQIVNDFQKGDIAEGYSVSREKKESFPLTVTSAQKNPTAFYLCASSIGWDRVRGQPQHFGDGTRLSIL.

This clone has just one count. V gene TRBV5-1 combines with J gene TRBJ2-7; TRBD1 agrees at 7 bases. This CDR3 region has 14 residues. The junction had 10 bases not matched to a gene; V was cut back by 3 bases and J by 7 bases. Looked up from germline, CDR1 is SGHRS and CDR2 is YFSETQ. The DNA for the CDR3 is TGCGCCAGCAGCTCGGGACAGTCCTCAGGGGAGCAGTACTTC. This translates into CASSSGQSSGEQYF.

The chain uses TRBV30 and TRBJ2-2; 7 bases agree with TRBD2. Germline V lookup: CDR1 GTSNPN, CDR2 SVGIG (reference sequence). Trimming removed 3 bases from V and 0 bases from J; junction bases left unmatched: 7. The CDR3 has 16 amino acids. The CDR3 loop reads CAWRSFGRTNTGELFF. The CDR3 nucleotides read TGTGCCTGGAGATCGTTCGGGAGGACGAACACCGGGGAGCTGTTTTTT.

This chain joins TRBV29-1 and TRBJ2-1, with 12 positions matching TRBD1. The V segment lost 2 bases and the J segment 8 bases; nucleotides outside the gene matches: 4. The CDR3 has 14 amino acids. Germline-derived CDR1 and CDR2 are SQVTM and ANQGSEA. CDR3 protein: CSVELGQGADEQFF. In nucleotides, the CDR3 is TGCAGCGTTGAATTGGGACAGGGGGCAGATGAGCAGTTCTTC.

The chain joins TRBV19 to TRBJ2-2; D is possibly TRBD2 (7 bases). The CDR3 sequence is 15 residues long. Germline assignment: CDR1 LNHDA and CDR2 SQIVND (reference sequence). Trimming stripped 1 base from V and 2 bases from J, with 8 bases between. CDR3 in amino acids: CASSIGGGNTGELFF. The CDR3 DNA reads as TGTGCCAGTAGTATAGGCGGGGGCAACACCGGGGAGCTGTTTTTT.

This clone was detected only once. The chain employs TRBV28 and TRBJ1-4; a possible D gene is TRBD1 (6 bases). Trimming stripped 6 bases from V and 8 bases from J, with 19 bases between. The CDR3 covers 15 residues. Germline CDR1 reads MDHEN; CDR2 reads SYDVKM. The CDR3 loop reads CASSNPTGGVEKLFF. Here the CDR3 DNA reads TGTGCCAGCAGCAACCCGACAGGAGGGGTCGAAAAACTGTTTTTT.

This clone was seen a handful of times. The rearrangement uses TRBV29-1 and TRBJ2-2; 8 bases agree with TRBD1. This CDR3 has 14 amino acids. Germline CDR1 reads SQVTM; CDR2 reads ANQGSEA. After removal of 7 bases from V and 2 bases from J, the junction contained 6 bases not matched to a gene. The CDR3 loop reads CSAEDRGNTGELFF. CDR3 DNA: TGCAGCGCCGAAGACAGGGGAAACACCGGGGAGCTGTTTTTT.

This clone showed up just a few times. The CDR3 is CASSRGLQETQYF. For the CDR3, the DNA is TGTGCCAGTAGTAGGGGACTTCAAGAGACCCAGTACTTC. This sequence joins TRBV19 and TRBJ2-5; D is possibly TRBD2 (6 bases). Germline CDR1 LNHDA, CDR2 SQIVND (reference sequence). The V gene lost 4 bases and the J gene lost 2 bases, with 8 bases spanning the gap. The CDR3 has 13 residues.

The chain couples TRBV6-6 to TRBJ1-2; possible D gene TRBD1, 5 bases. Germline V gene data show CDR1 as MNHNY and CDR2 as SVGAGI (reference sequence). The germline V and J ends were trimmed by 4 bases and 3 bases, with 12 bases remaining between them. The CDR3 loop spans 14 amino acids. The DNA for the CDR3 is TGTGCCAGCAGTTTCAGGGTTTTTGACTATGGCTACACCTTC. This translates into CASSFRVFDYGYTF.

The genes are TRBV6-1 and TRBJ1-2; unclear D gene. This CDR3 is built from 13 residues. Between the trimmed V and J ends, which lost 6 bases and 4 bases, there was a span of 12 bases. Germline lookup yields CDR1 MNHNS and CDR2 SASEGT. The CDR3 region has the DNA TGTGCCAGCAGAGAGGGATACGGCTATGGCTACACCTTC. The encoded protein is CASREGYGYGYTF.

CDR3 nucleotide sequence: TGTGCCAGCAGTCCCGGGACGGACGTTTATGGCTACACCTTC. Its protein is CASSPGTDVYGYTF. This chain joins TRBV27 and TRBJ1-2; maybe TRBD1 (5 bases). Germline loops: CDR1 MNHEY, CDR2 SMNVEV (reference sequence). The CDR3 covers 14 residues. The V end lost 5 bases, the J end lost 5 bases, and 15 bases lay between the germline ends.

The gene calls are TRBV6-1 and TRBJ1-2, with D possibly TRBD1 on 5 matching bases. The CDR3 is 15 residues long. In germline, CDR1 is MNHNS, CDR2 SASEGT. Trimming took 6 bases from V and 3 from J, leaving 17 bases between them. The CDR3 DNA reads TGTGCCAGCAGCCCCGGAAGGAAAGGGGACTATGGCTACACCTTC. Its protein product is CASSPGRKGDYGYTF.

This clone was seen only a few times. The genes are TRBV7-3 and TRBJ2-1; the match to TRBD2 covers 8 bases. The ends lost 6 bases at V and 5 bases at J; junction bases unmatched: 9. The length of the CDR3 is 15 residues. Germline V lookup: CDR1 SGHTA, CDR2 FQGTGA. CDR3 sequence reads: CASSHRGGGNNEQFF. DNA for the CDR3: TGTGCCAGCAGTCATCGGGGGGGCGGTAACAATGAGCAGTTCTTC.

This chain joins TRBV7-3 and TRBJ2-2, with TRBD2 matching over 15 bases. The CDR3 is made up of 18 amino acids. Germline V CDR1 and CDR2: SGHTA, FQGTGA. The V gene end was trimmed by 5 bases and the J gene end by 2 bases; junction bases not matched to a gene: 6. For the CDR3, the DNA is TGTGCCAGCAGCCGAGGGACTAGCGGGGGGCCTAACACCGGGGAGCTGTTTTTT. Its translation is CASSRGTSGGPNTGELFF.

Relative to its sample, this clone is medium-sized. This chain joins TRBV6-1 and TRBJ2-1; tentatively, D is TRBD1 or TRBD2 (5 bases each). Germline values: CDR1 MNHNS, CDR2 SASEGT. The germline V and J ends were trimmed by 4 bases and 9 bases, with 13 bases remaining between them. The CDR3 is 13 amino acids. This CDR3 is CASSGDGFGEQFF. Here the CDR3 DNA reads TGTGCCAGCAGTGGGGACGGGTTCGGTGAGCAGTTCTTC.

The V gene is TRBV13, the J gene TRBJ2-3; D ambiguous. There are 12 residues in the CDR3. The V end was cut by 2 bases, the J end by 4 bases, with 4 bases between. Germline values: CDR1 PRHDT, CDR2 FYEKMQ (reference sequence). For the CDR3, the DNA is TGTGCCAGCAGCTTACTTGCAGATACGCAGTATTTT. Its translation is CASSLLADTQYF.

The CDR3 spells CSVLGAGYTF. CDR3 DNA: TGCAGCGTTCTCGGGGCGGGCTACACCTTC. The chain employs TRBV29-1 and TRBJ1-2; D possibly corresponds to TRBD1 (5 bases). This CDR3 is 10 amino acids long. The germline V gene has CDR1 SQVTM and CDR2 ANQGSEA. V lost 5 bases, J lost 8 bases, and 9 bases lay in between. The whole variable domain, filled in from reference TRBV29-1 and TRBJ1-2, reads SAVISQKPSRDICQRGTSLTIQCQVDSQVTMMFWYRQQPGQSLTLIATANQGSEATYESGFVIDKFPISRPNLTFSTLTVSNMSPEDSSIYLCSVLGAGYTFGSGTRLTVV.

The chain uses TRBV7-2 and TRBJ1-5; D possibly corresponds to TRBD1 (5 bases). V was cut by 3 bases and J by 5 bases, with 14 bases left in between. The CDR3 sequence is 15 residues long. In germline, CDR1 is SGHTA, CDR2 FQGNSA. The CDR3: CASSFYGGGDQPQHF. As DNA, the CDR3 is TGTGCCAGCAGCTTTTATGGGGGAGGTGATCAGCCCCAGCATTTT.

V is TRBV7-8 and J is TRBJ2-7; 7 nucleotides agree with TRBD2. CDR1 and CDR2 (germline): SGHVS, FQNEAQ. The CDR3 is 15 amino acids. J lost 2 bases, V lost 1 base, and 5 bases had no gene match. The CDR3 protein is CASSLGGGITYEQYF. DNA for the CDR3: TGTGCCAGCAGCTTAGGGGGGGGTATTACCTACGAGCAGTACTTC.

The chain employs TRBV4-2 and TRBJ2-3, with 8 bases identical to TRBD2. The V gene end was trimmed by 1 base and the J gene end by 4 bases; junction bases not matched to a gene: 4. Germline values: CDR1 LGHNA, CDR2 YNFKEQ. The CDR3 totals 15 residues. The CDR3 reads CASSQGGLASDTQYF. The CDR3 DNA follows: TGTGCCAGCAGCCAAGGAGGACTAGCCTCAGATACGCAGTATTTT.

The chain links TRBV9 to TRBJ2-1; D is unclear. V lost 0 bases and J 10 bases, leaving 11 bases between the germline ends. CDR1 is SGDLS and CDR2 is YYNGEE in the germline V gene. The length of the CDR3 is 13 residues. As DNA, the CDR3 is TGTGCCAGCAGCGTAGAGTTTCTGGGGGAGCAGTTCTTC. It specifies CASSVEFLGEQFF. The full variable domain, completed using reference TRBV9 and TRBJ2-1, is DSGVTQTPKHLITATGQRVTLRCSPRSGDLSVYWYQQSLDQGLQFLIQYYNGEERAKGNILERFSAQQFPDLHSELNLSSLELGDSALYFCASSVEFLGEQFFGPGTRLTVL.

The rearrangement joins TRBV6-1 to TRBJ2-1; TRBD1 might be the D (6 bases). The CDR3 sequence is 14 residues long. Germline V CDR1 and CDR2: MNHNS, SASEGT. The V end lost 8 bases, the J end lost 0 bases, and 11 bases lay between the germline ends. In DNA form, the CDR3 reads TGTGCCAGCCCGACAGGAGCCTCCTACAATGAGCAGTTCTTC. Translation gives CASPTGASYNEQFF.

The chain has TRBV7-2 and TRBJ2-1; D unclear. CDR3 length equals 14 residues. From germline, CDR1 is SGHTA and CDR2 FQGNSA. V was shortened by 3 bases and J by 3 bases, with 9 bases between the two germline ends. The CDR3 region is CASSLNPGYNEQFF. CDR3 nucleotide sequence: TGTGCCAGCAGCTTGAACCCGGGCTACAATGAGCAGTTCTTC.